Listed below are T cell receptor beta chains from one sample, sequenced in a study of blood T cells in healthy people across ages. TCRdb ran MiXCR on the 5' RACE reads and lists one entry per CDR3 protein. Of roughly 1,800,000 distinct CDR3 sequences in the sample, less than 50% were seen once. Sequenced sample: blood. The source of these receptors is a woman in her thirties or forties in good health. The CDR3 runs from the conserved cysteine through the conserved F or W. A D gene is named only where the DNA matches it firmly. Clone size, where shown, is once, few, many, or a class for clones that have expanded.

J,V,D,length,size,CDR3,DNA
TRBJ2-7,TRBV7-9,.,14,.,CASSSELAVNEQYF,TGTGCCAGCAGCTCCGAACTAGCAGTCAACGAGCAGTACTTC
TRBJ2-1,TRBV5-1,.,15,.,CASSLGPGAKNEQFF,TGCGCCAGCAGCTTGGGACCGGGGGCTAAGAATGAGCAGTTCTTC
TRBJ1-5,TRBV12-3/TRBV12-4,.,16,.,CASSFYAGPSNQPQHF,TGTGCCAGCAGTTTTTACGCGGGCCCTAGCAATCAGCCCCAGCATTTT
TRBJ2-7,TRBV28,TRBD1,13,.,CASSEGQGLSQYF,TGTGCCAGCAGCGAGGGACAGGGGTTGTCCCAGTACTTC
TRBJ2-3,TRBV28,.,16,.,CASSPFGGGWADTQYF,TGTGCCAGCAGCCCCTTCGGTGGGGGGTGGGCAGATACGCAGTATTTT
TRBJ1-2,TRBV4-3,.,14,.,CASSRNTGPYGYTF,TGCGCCAGCAGCCGCAACACAGGACCCTATGGCTACACCTTC
TRBJ1-6,TRBV7-2,.,18,.,CASSLVFGGDTYRPPLHF,TGTGCCAGCAGCTTAGTTTTTGGAGGAGATACTTATCGGCCACCCCTCCACTTT
TRBJ1-2,TRBV20-1,.,12,.,CSAVQGGYGYTF,TGCAGTGCTGTCCAGGGAGGCTATGGCTACACCTTC
TRBJ1-2,TRBV4-1,.,15,.,CASSQGRDGDDGYTF,TGCGCCAGCAGCCAAGGCCGGGACGGCGACGATGGCTACACCTTC
TRBJ1-2,TRBV12-3/TRBV12-4,.,16,.,CASSSLSGVKGDGYTF,TGTGCCAGCAGTTCACTCTCGGGGGTCAAGGGGGATGGCTACACCTTC
TRBJ2-1,TRBV5-1,.,15,once,CASSLAGLADNEQFF,TGCGCCAGCAGCTTGGCCGGGCTAGCAGACAATGAGCAGTTCTTC
TRBJ2-5,TRBV20-1,.,13,.,CSARSTPGETQYF,TGCAGTGCTAGGTCGACGCCCGGGGAGACCCAGTACTTC
TRBJ1-2,TRBV20-1,TRBD1,12,.,CSASDRDPGYTF,TGCAGTGCATCGGACAGGGACCCCGGCTACACCTTC
TRBJ2-7,TRBV4-2,TRBD1,18,.,CASSQEGVPGTGWNEQYF,TGTGCCAGCAGCCAAGAAGGTGTTCCCGGGACAGGGTGGAACGAGCAGTACTTC
TRBJ2-3,TRBV4-3,.,14,.,CASSQGLSGDTQYF,TGCGCCAGCAGCCAAGGCTTGTCGGGAGATACGCAGTATTTT
TRBJ2-3,TRBV27,.,15,.,CANRNRGFGTDTQYF,TGTGCCAACAGGAATAGAGGTTTTGGGACAGATACGCAGTATTTT
TRBJ2-2,TRBV6-1,TRBD2,20,.,CASRQGFAGGKGTNTGELFF,TGTGCCAGCAGGCAAGGGTTTGCGGGGGGCAAAGGGACGAACACCGGGGAGCTGTTTTTT
TRBJ2-3,TRBV5-1,.,15,few,CASSLGGPPENTQYF,TGCGCCAGCAGCTTGGGGGGACCCCCGGAAAATACGCAGTATTTT
TRBJ1-5,TRBV20-1,TRBD1,16,.,CSASRNQGADDQPQHF,TGCAGTGCTAGCAGAAATCAGGGGGCGGACGATCAGCCCCAGCATTTT
TRBJ1-1,TRBV20-1,.,15,.,CSARDEYRENTEAFF,TGCAGTGCTAGAGATGAGTACAGGGAGAACACTGAAGCTTTCTTT
TRBJ1-2,TRBV6-5,.,14,.,CASGGRAGNYGYTF,TGTGCCAGCGGGGGACGTGCGGGAAACTATGGCTACACCTTC
TRBJ1-2,TRBV11-2,.,14,.,CASSLARTDHGYTF,TGTGCCAGCAGCTTAGCCCGGACAGATCACGGCTACACCTTC
TRBJ2-5,TRBV24-1,TRBD2,15,.,CATSDPGLAQETQYF,TGTGCCACCAGTGATCCGGGACTAGCCCAAGAGACCCAGTACTTC
TRBJ1-6,TRBV7-9,TRBD1,17,.,CASSLSTPGQGASPLHF,TGTGCCAGCAGCTTATCTACTCCGGGACAGGGAGCCTCACCCCTCCACTTT
TRBJ2-1,TRBV9,.,17,.,CASSVAGELNPDNEQFF,TGTGCCAGCAGCGTAGCCGGGGAGCTAAACCCCGACAATGAGCAGTTCTTC
TRBJ2-7,TRBV27,.,13,many,CASSLIGTYEQYF,TGTGCCAGCAGTTTGATCGGCACCTACGAGCAGTACTTC
TRBJ2-1,TRBV20-1,.,14,few,CSARGPRSYNEQFF,TGCAGTGCTAGAGGTCCCCGTTCCTACAATGAGCAGTTCTTC
TRBJ2-1,TRBV29-1,.,14,few,CSVEVGGESNEQFF,TGCAGCGTTGAAGTGGGTGGGGAGTCTAATGAGCAGTTCTTC
TRBJ2-1,TRBV27,TRBD2,15,few,CASSLSGGSWFEQFF,TGTGCCAGCAGTTTATCGGGGGGGTCCTGGTTTGAGCAGTTCTTC
TRBJ2-3,TRBV5-1,TRBD1,15,.,CASRRTGASTDTQYF,TGCGCCAGCAGACGAACAGGGGCTAGCACAGATACGCAGTATTTT
TRBJ1-1,TRBV6-6,TRBD1,14,.,CASSQTGEWTEAFF,TGTGCCAGCAGTCAGACAGGGGAATGGACTGAAGCTTTCTTT
TRBJ1-2,TRBV4-1,TRBD1,17,.,CASSQSLGQGLNYGYTF,TGCGCCAGCAGCCAATCCCTCGGACAGGGGCTTAACTATGGCTACACCTTC
TRBJ2-3,TRBV5-6,.,15,.,CASSLGPTSTYTQYF,TGTGCCAGCAGCCTTGGACCAACCTCCACATATACGCAGTATTTT
TRBJ1-6,TRBV10-3,.,11,.,CVIRTDSPLHF,TGTGTTATTCGTACGGATTCACCCCTCCACTTT
TRBJ1-1,TRBV4-1,.,12,.,CASSRTHTEAFF,TGCGCCAGCAGCCGGACCCATACTGAAGCTTTCTTT
TRBJ2-3,TRBV4-1,.,17,.,CASSPAGTDPRTDTQYF,TGCGCCAGCAGCCCGGCGGGTACAGACCCTCGCACAGATACGCAGTATTTT
TRBJ2-7,TRBV20-1,.,14,.,CSARGFGASYEQYF,TGCAGTGCTAGAGGGTTTGGAGCCAGCTACGAGCAGTACTTC
TRBJ1-1,TRBV2,.,13,.,CASNRLGDTEAFF,TGTGCCAGCAACAGGCTCGGGGACACTGAAGCTTTCTTT
TRBJ2-7,TRBV25-1,TRBD1,15,.,CASSEYADRGYEQYF,TGTGCCAGCAGTGAGTATGCCGACAGGGGGTACGAGCAGTACTTC
TRBJ2-6,TRBV24-1,.,13,.,CATSNGGANVLTF,TGTGCCACCAGCAACGGTGGGGCCAACGTCCTGACTTTC
TRBJ2-5,TRBV5-5,TRBD1,14,.,CASRETGDQETQYF,TGTGCCAGCAGGGAGACAGGGGACCAAGAGACCCAGTACTTC
TRBJ2-7,TRBV5-5,TRBD2,16,.,CASSLGLAGELYEQYF,TGTGCCAGCAGCTTGGGCCTAGCGGGGGAGCTCTACGAGCAGTACTTC
TRBJ2-3,TRBV20-1,.,13,.,CSARFKSTDTQYF,TGCAGTGCTAGATTTAAAAGCACAGATACGCAGTATTTT
TRBJ2-1,TRBV20-1,.,14,.,CSAIGGLSYNEQFF,TGCAGTGCTATTGGCGGGCTCTCCTACAATGAGCAGTTCTTC
TRBJ2-3,TRBV24-1,.,15,.,CATSDPGTLKDTQYF,TGTGCCACCAGTGACCCTGGGACACTAAAGGATACGCAGTATTTT
TRBJ1-4,TRBV12-3/TRBV12-4,.,15,few,CASSPSGTENEKLFF,TGTGCCAGCAGTCCCTCCGGGACCGAGAATGAAAAACTGTTTTTT
TRBJ2-3,TRBV3-1,TRBD2,16,.,CASSRRAGGLGDTQYF,TGTGCCAGCAGCCGACGAGCGGGGGGGTTGGGAGATACGCAGTATTTT
TRBJ2-1,TRBV10-2,.,15,few,CASSAAGASYNEQFF,TGCGCCAGCAGTGCGGCGGGGGCCTCCTACAATGAGCAGTTCTTC
TRBJ2-3,TRBV5-1,.,13,many,CASSLSGTDTQYF,TGTGCCAGCAGCTTATCCGGCACAGATACGCAGTATTTT
TRBJ1-2,TRBV5-1,.,16,.,CASNTLVGTANYGYTF,TGCGCCAGCAACACCCTGGTCGGTACAGCTAACTATGGCTACACCTTC
TRBJ2-1,TRBV6-2/TRBV6-3,.,15,many,CASSYVRGAYNEQFF,TGTGCCAGCAGTTACGTTAGGGGGGCCTACAATGAGCAGTTCTTC
TRBJ2-5,TRBV20-1,.,12,.,CSAGWGRETQYF,TGCAGTGCAGGGTGGGGGCGAGAGACCCAGTACTTC
TRBJ2-7,TRBV10-3,TRBD1,14,many,CAISGRDRDYEQYF,TGTGCCATCAGTGGCAGGGACAGGGACTACGAGCAGTACTTC
TRBJ1-5,TRBV7-2,TRBD1,15,.,CASSLQGAYNQPQHF,TGTGCCAGCAGCTTACAGGGGGCTTACAATCAGCCCCAGCATTTT
TRBJ2-5,TRBV7-8,.,16,few,CASSLDWAPPPETQYF,TGTGCCAGCAGCTTAGATTGGGCCCCACCACCGGAGACCCAGTACTTC